The source of this TCR beta chain is a study of human T cells and chemical hapten exposure. Remarks on this clonotype: The antigen is not known.

V shed 3 bases and J shed 1 base, with 6 bases lying between them. CDR3 length: 13 residues. The germline V gene has CDR1 MDHEN and CDR2 SYDVKM. Study-wide findings and caveats: Patch test score was positively correlated with the counts of TCRs that had expanded at PT1.

The time point denotes: patch test 1, 2 weeks after DPC sensitization. The treatment is: therapeutic diphenylcyclopropenone sensitization with weekly scalp DPC. Alopecia patients, 18 to 70 years old and DPC-suitable, served as donors. Total RNA was isolated from whole blood that had not been fractionated. Using its own MiXCR run on the RACE reads, TCRdb lists one record per CDR3 protein. The repertoire holds 79,000 or so distinct CDR3 sequences, around 30% seen once, with about 9% in the top ten. The receptor was derived from a man between 35 and 55 years old with alopecia areata. Some clones in this sample may be carry-over from other donors' samples. Material: whole blood, obtained in connection with sensitization to the hapten diphenylcyclopropenone (DPC). The V gene is TRBV28, the J gene TRBJ1-1; D is undetermined. CDR3: CASSLLGNTEAFF. In DNA, the CDR3 is TGTGCCAGCAGTTTGCTAGGGAACACTGAAGCTTTCTTT.